A selection of T cell receptor beta chains follows, all from one sample in a study of blood T cell repertoires in COVID-19. Sequencing was performed with immunoSEQ multiplex PCR; in TCRdb, only in-frame clones are kept and a portion is missing. The table lists about 76,000 clones, roughly 85% of them singletons. The source material was peripheral blood. Receptors originate from a man aged 50-60 years with COVID-19, enrolled during active disease. Each CDR3 is given with its conserved first and last residue. The D gene is left open where the match is weak. Clone size is shown for a subset of rows, as once, few, many or a class of expanded clone.

TRBV5-4	NA	TRBJ1-1	14	NA	CASSLIGGNTEAFF	TGTGCCAGCAGCTTGATCGGGGGGAACACTGAAGCTTTCTTT
TRBV28	TRBD2	TRBJ2-1	16	NA	CASSPGGLARGNEQFF	TGTGCCAGCAGTCCCGGCGGACTAGCGAGGGGCAATGAGCAGTTCTTC
TRBV3-1/TRBV3-2	NA	TRBJ2-4	17	NA	CASSRLGGGSAKNIQYF	TGTGCCAGCAGCCGATTAGGTGGGGGGTCAGCCAAAAACATTCAGTACTTC
TRBV3-1/TRBV3-2	NA	TRBJ2-2	14	NA	CASSLNQVAGELFF	TGTGCCAGCAGCCTTAATCAGGTGGCCGGGGAGCTGTTTTTT
TRBV5-8	TRBD2	TRBJ2-1	17	NA	CASSSVGVQRERNRQFF	TGTGCCAGCAGCTCAGTCGGGGTCCAGCGGGAGCGCAATCGGCAGTTCTTC
TRBV6-5	TRBD2	TRBJ2-3	15	NA	CASSFMTSCTDTQYF	TGTGCCAGCAGTTTCATGACTAGCTGCACAGATACGCAGTATTTT
TRBV3-1/TRBV3-2	NA	TRBJ2-3	17	NA	CASSPFPGQSSTDTQYF	TGTGCCAGCAGCCCGTTCCCGGGACAAAGCTCCACAGATACGCAGTATTTT
TRBV19	TRBD1	TRBJ1-3	16	NA	CASSLGTALRGNTIYF	TGTGCCAGTAGTCTTGGGACAGCTCTCCGTGGAAACACCATATATTTT
TRBV4-1	NA	TRBJ1-2	13	NA	CASSGTTIYGYTF	TGCGCCAGCAGCGGGACAACGATCTATGGCTACACCTTC
TRBV19	NA	TRBJ1-1	15	NA	CASSTRGKTDTEAFF	TGTGCCAGTAGTACCCGGGGGAAGACGGACACTGAAGCTTTCTTT
TRBV3-1/TRBV3-2	TRBD2	TRBJ2-1	18	NA	CASSQEAQREGSYNEQFF	TGTGCCAGCAGCCAAGAGGCCCAGCGGGAAGGGTCCTACAATGAGCAGTTCTTC
TRBV10-1	TRBD2	TRBJ2-3	15	once	CASSPRMGGTDTQYF	TGCGCCAGCAGCCCCAGAATGGGAGGGACAGATACGCAGTATTTT
TRBV5-1	TRBD1	TRBJ2-2	17	NA	CASSLVRGPANTGELFF	TGCGCCAGCAGCTTGGTCAGGGGGCCAGCGAACACCGGGGAGCTGTTTTTT
TRBV9	TRBD2	TRBJ2-1	16	NA	CASSVGGGSSYNEQFF	TGTGCCAGCAGCGTAGGAGGCGGGAGCTCCTACAATGAGCAGTTCTTC
TRBV5-1	TRBD1	TRBJ2-5	14	NA	CASKRTGGPETQYF	TGCGCCAGCAAAAGGACAGGGGGCCCGGAGACCCAGTACTTC
TRBV28	NA	TRBJ2-5	13	NA	CASSRGYQETQYF	TGTGCCAGCAGTCGGGGGTACCAAGAGACCCAGTACTTC
TRBV6-5	NA	TRBJ2-7	12	NA	CASSQDTYEQYF	TGTGCCAGCAGTCAGGACACCTACGAGCAGTACTTC
TRBV5-1	TRBD1	TRBJ1-5	15	NA	CASSRTGEGNQPQHF	TGCGCCAGCTCTAGGACAGGGGAAGGCAATCAGCCCCAGCATTTT
TRBV19	TRBD1	TRBJ1-2	16	NA	CASSIGHGTENYGYTF	TGTGCCAGTAGTATAGGGCACGGGACAGAGAACTATGGCTACACCTTC
TRBV2	TRBD1	TRBJ1-6	13	NA	CASSPDRGSPLHF	TGTGCCAGCAGCCCGGACAGGGGTTCACCCCTCCACTTT
TRBV5-1	NA	TRBJ2-3	13	NA	CASRDSPTDTQYF	TGCGCCAGCAGGGACAGCCCCACAGATACGCAGTATTTT
TRBV11-3	NA	TRBJ1-1	12	NA	CASSLGDSEAFF	TGTGCCAGCAGCTTAGGTGACAGTGAAGCTTTCTTT
TRBV5-1	TRBD2	TRBJ2-3	17	NA	CASSLAVSSGSPDTQYF	TGCGCCAGCAGCTTGGCGGTTTCTAGCGGGAGTCCAGATACGCAGTATTTT
TRBV6-5	NA	TRBJ1-1	15	NA	CASSSPGGLNTEAFF	TGTGCCAGCAGTTCCCCGGGGGGGTTGAACACTGAAGCTTTCTTT
TRBV7-9	NA	TRBJ1-2	15	NA	CASSLDARTNYGYTF	TGTGCCAGCAGCTTAGATGCCAGAACTAACTATGGCTACACCTTC
TRBV20-1	TRBD2	TRBJ2-3	14	NA	CSASRREGLDTQYF	TGCAGTGCTAGTAGGCGGGAGGGCCTGGATACGCAGTATTTT
TRBV2	TRBD1	TRBJ2-6	17	NA	CASSEAGTGNGANVLTF	TGTGCCAGCAGTGAAGCCGGGACAGGGAATGGGGCCAACGTCCTGACTTTC
TRBV4-2	TRBD2	TRBJ2-1	16	NA	CASSQDPGGGHNEQFF	TGTGCCAGCAGCCAAGATCCGGGAGGGGGACACAATGAGCAGTTCTTC
TRBV28	NA	TRBJ1-2	14	NA	CASSFPTFYYGYTF	TGTGCCAGCAGTTTTCCCACATTCTACTATGGCTACACCTTC
TRBV6-6	NA	TRBJ1-3	14	NA	CASSWEPGGNTIYF	TGTGCCAGCAGTTGGGAACCGGGAGGAAACACCATATATTTT
TRBV14	TRBD2	TRBJ2-1	17	NA	CASSPPSRASGRSEQFF	TGTGCCAGCAGCCCCCCCTCCCGGGCTAGCGGGAGGAGTGAGCAGTTCTTC
TRBV4-1	TRBD1	TRBJ2-3	15	NA	CASKRTGVHADTQYF	TGCGCCAGCAAGAGGACAGGGGTTCACGCAGATACGCAGTATTTT
TRBV27	TRBD1	TRBJ2-7	14	NA	CASSSRDRYYEQYF	TGTGCCAGCAGTTCTCGGGACAGATACTACGAGCAGTACTTC
TRBV11-2	TRBD2	TRBJ2-7	17	NA	CASSRRITSGSSYEQYF	TGTGCCAGCAGCCGCCGAATTACTAGCGGGAGTTCCTACGAGCAGTACTTC
TRBV6-5	TRBD1	TRBJ1-3	14	once	CGSEGQGFGNTIYF	TGTGGGTCAGAGGGACAGGGATTTGGAAACACCATATATTTT
TRBV10-3	NA	TRBJ2-2	15	NA	CASRSGSDNTGELFF	TGTGCCTCTCGCTCGGGGTCGGACAACACCGGGGAGCTGTTTTTT
TRBV6-5	NA	TRBJ2-1	12	NA	CASSSTSNEQFF	TGTGCCAGCAGTTCCACTAGCAATGAGCAGTTCTTC
TRBV3-1/TRBV3-2	TRBD2	TRBJ2-3	14	NA	CASSSPTSVDTQYF	TGTGCCAGCAGCAGCCCTACTAGCGTAGATACGCAGTATTTT
TRBV2	TRBD1	TRBJ1-5	15	NA	CASNSGQGANQPQHF	TGTGCCAGCAACTCGGGACAGGGGGCAAATCAGCCCCAGCATTTT
TRBV10-3	NA	TRBJ2-3	15	NA	CAIRRPGHNTDTQYF	TGTGCCATCAGACGACCGGGACACAACACAGATACGCAGTATTTT
TRBV6-1	TRBD1	TRBJ2-5	16	NA	CASSDVPGQGQETQYF	TGTGCCAGCAGTGACGTTCCGGGACAGGGACAAGAGACCCAGTACTTC
TRBV7-3	TRBD2	TRBJ2-7	14	NA	CASSSGLAGGEQYF	TGTGCCAGCAGCTCGGGACTAGCGGGGGGCGAGCAGTACTTC
TRBV4-2	NA	TRBJ1-1	15	NA	CASSHLRGRYTEAFF	TGTGCCAGCAGCCACCTTAGGGGTCGTTACACTGAAGCTTTCTTT
TRBV18	TRBD1	TRBJ2-3	15	NA	CASSLGTGSTDTQYF	TGTGCCAGCTCACTCGGGACAGGATCCACAGATACGCAGTATTTT
TRBV19	TRBD2	TRBJ2-1	15	NA	CASRRLAGAGNEQFF	TGTGCCAGTAGACGACTAGCGGGAGCCGGTAACGAGCAGTTCTTC
TRBV19	TRBD1	TRBJ2-5	14	NA	CASRGGQAQETQYF	TGTGCCAGTAGGGGGGGACAGGCCCAAGAGACCCAGTACTTC
TRBV19	NA	TRBJ2-7	14	once	CASKKSAGAYEQYF	TGTGCCAGTAAAAAGTCGGCAGGGGCCTACGAGCAGTACTTC
TRBV19	NA	TRBJ1-3	15	NA	CASSVQGEGGNTIYF	TGTGCCAGTAGTGTCCAAGGAGAGGGCGGAAACACCATATATTTT
TRBV20-1	NA	TRBJ1-5	16	NA	CSASTGVTNSNQPQHF	TGCAGTGCTAGTACGGGAGTCACTAATAGCAATCAGCCCCAGCATTTT